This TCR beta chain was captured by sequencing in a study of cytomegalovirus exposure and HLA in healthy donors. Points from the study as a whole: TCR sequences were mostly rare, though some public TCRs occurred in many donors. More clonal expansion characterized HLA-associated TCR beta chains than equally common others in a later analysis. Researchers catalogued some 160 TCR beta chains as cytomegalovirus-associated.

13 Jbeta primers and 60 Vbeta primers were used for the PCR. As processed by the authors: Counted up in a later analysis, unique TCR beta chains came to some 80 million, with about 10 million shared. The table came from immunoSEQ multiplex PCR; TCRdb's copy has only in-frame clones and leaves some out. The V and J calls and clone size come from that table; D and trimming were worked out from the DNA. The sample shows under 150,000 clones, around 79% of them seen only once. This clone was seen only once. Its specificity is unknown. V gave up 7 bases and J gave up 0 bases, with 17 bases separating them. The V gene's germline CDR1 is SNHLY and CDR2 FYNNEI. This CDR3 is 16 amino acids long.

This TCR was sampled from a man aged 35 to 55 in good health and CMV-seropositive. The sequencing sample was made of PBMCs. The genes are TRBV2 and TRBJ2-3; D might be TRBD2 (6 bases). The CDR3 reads CASKILSGSSTDTQYF. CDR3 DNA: TGTGCCAGCAAGATTCTTAGCGGATCTAGCACAGATACGCAGTATTTT.